This T cell receptor beta chain was sequenced during a study of blood T cell repertoires in COVID-19. Study background: The United States, Italy and Spain were the sources of the acute and convalescent COVID-19 samples.

How the authors handled the data: Amplification with reference gene primers provided the estimates of nucleated cell counts. Data came from immunoSEQ multiplex PCR; TCRdb stores just in-frame clones and leaves some out. That table gives V, J and clone size, and the DNA gave D and trimming. The sample records fewer than 450,000 clones, roughly 84% being singletons. The germline V gene has CDR1 SGDLS and CDR2 YYNGEE. The V and J ends lost 3 bases and 5 bases, in that order; junction bases with no gene match: 9. The CDR3 contains 16 residues. Everyone who took part was about 18 to 89 years old, and they came from about 25 US areas. What the recovered Cohort 3 donors had was two negative PCRs, clearance, or symptom resolution.

J is TRBJ2-2 and V is TRBV9; 8 positions match TRBD1. The sequenced sample was PBMCs or T cells enriched from blood (not recorded which). The clonotype was recovered from a woman aged 30 to 39 who had recovered from COVID-19. The CDR3 coding sequence is TGTGCCAGCAGCGCACAGGGCAGGGGGCGTACCGGGGAGCTGTTTTTT. It codes for CASSAQGRGRTGELFF. The variable domain in full, with the rest retrieved from reference TRBV9 and TRBJ2-2, is DSGVTQTPKHLITATGQRVTLRCSPRSGDLSVYWYQQSLDQGLQFLIQYYNGEERAKGNILERFSAQQFPDLHSELNLSSLELGDSALYFCASSAQGRGRTGELFFGEGSRLTVL.